The 26 T cell receptor beta chains listed next were all sequenced from one sample in a study of blood T cell repertoires in COVID-19. This table comes from immunoSEQ multiplex PCR, and its TCRdb copy is limited to in-frame clones, with some not included. The data hold 120,000 to 150,000 clones, with 65% to 80% observed a single time. Sequencing was carried out using peripheral blood. Every receptor here comes from a man aged 60-69 years with acute or convalescent COVID-19.

This chain joins TRBV28 and TRBJ2-7, with a weak D call TRBD2 (7 bases). This CDR3 spans 17 amino acids. Trimming pared 10 bases from V and 2 bases from J, leaving 27 bases between. The germline V gene encodes CDR1 MDHEN and CDR2 SYDVKM. The CDR3 spells CATIFGGAGGAAYEQYF. The CDR3 DNA reads as TGTGCCACCATTTTTGGGGGGGCGGGCGGGGCGGCCTACGAGCAGTACTTC.

This clone has just one count. The rearrangement links TRBV20-1 to TRBJ1-4; no reliable D call. CDR1 is DFQATT, CDR2 SNEGSKA, per germline (reference sequence). This CDR3 comprises 15 residues. The V end lost 3 bases, the J end lost 4 bases, and 15 bases lay between the germline ends. The CDR3 DNA reads TGCAGTGCTAGTCTTCCCCATGGCGGTAATGAAAAACTGTTTTTT. Amino acids: CSASLPHGGNEKLFF.

J is TRBJ2-1 and V is TRBV9; 7 nucleotides agree with TRBD2. The ends lost 4 bases at V and 4 bases at J; junction bases unmatched: 8. CDR1 and CDR2 (germline): SGDLS, YYNGEE. This CDR3 is built from 15 residues. The DNA for the CDR3 is TGTGCCAGCAGCCCAGCGGGACCTTCTTACAATGAGCAGTTCTTC. Protein product: CASSPAGPSYNEQFF. Together with reference TRBV9 and TRBJ2-1, the CDR3 gives the full variable domain: DSGVTQTPKHLITATGQRVTLRCSPRSGDLSVYWYQQSLDQGLQFLIQYYNGEERAKGNILERFSAQQFPDLHSELNLSSLELGDSALYFCASSPAGPSYNEQFFGPGTRLTVL.

The chain links TRBV19 to TRBJ1-5; D not certain. This CDR3 region has 14 residues. Germline V gene lookup returns CDR1 LNHDA and CDR2 SQIVND (reference sequence). V lost 8 bases and J lost 2, with 13 bases in between. The CDR3, as DNA: TGTGCCAGTGGACTCCAGGTTGGCAATCAGCCCCAGCATTTT. The encoded protein is CASGLQVGNQPQHF. Together with reference TRBV19 and TRBJ1-5, the CDR3 gives the full variable domain: DGGITQSPKYLFRKEGQNVTLSCEQNLNHDAMYWYRQDPGQGLRLIYYSQIVNDFQKGDIAEGYSVSREKKESFPLTVTSAQKNPTAFYLCASGLQVGNQPQHFGDGTRLSIL.

The V call is TRBV9, the J call TRBJ2-5, with no clear D. V was cut by 0 bases and J by 3 bases, with 12 bases left in between. CDR1 and CDR2 from the germline V gene are SGDLS and YYNGEE. This CDR3 has 15 residues. CDR3 nucleotides: TGTGCCAGCAGCGTAGAAGGTAGCCGGGAAGAGACCCAGTACTTC. It translates to CASSVEGSREETQYF.

This chain joins TRBV28 and TRBJ2-3; D is possibly TRBD2 (7 bases). Per the germline V gene, CDR1 is MDHEN and CDR2 is SYDVKM. The CDR3 sequence is 15 residues long. Trimming pared 7 bases from V and 3 bases from J, leaving 17 bases between. Here the CDR3 DNA reads TGTGCCAGCATCCCCCGGGGGGCAGGAACAGATACGCAGTATTTT. Its translation is CASIPRGAGTDTQYF. The variable domain in full, with the rest retrieved from reference TRBV28 and TRBJ2-3, is DVKVTQSSRYLVKRTGEKVFLECVQDMDHENMFWYRQDPGLGLRLIYFSYDVKMKEKGDIPEGYSVSREKKERFSLILESASTNQTSMYLCASIPRGAGTDTQYFGPGTRLTVL.

V gene TRBV18 combines with J gene TRBJ2-7, with D possibly being TRBD1 (5 bases). Germline-derived CDR1 and CDR2 are KGHSH and LQKENI. The CDR3 has 14 amino acids. V gave up 0 bases and J gave up 7 bases, with 13 bases separating them. The CDR3: CASSPPSRAQEQYF. Written as DNA, the CDR3 is TGTGCCAGCTCACCACCCTCCAGGGCCCAAGAGCAGTACTTC.

The chain uses TRBV28 and TRBJ2-7; 7 bases map to TRBD2. V trimming: 6 bases; J trimming: 3 bases; junction bases outside the gene matches: 14. Germline V gives CDR1 MDHEN, CDR2 SYDVKM. The CDR3 has 16 amino acids. The CDR3 spells CASRPTGRGGGYEQYF. CDR3 sequence (DNA): TGTGCCAGCAGGCCGACCGGGCGCGGCGGGGGCTACGAGCAGTACTTC.

This clone has just a few counts. V gene TRBV9 combines with J gene TRBJ2-2, with D perhaps TRBD1 (5 bases). Germline CDR1 is SGDLS and CDR2 is YYNGEE. V gave up 0 bases and J gave up 6 bases, with 12 bases separating them. The CDR3 extends over 15 amino acids. Here the CDR3 reads CASSVDGQGSGELFF. The CDR3 nucleotides are TGTGCCAGCAGCGTAGATGGGCAGGGCTCCGGGGAGCTGTTTTTT.

This rearrangement joins TRBV4-1 to TRBJ1-5; the match to TRBD1 covers 8 bases. V shed 4 bases, J shed 11 bases, and the junction held 16 bases outside the gene matches. The CDR3 totals 16 residues. CDR1 is MGHRA and CDR2 is YSYEKL in the germline V gene. The CDR3, as DNA: TGCGCCAGCAGCCTGGCCGGTAATACAGGGGGTTCGGCCCAGCATTTT. Amino acids: CASSLAGNTGGSAQHF.

The V gene is TRBV29-1, the J gene TRBJ2-1; 7 bases agree with TRBD1. Germline V gives CDR1 SQVTM, CDR2 ANQGSEA. J gave up 3 bases and V 6 bases, and 8 bases lay outside the gene matches. This CDR3 spans 14 amino acids. As DNA, the CDR3 is TGCAGCGTGGCCGGGACAGCGAACTACAATGAGCAGTTCTTC. Protein: CSVAGTANYNEQFF.

CDR3 region: CASSMTTGGGRDTQYF. The CDR3 DNA reads as TGTGCCAGCAGCATGACGACGGGTGGCGGGAGAGATACGCAGTATTTT. The rearrangement joins TRBV28 to TRBJ2-3; 7 bases map to TRBD2. This CDR3 has 16 residues. V lost 6 bases and J lost 5; bases outside the gene matches: 14. Per germline, CDR1 MDHEN and CDR2 SYDVKM.

The chain is built from TRBV9 and TRBJ1-2; D possibly corresponds to TRBD1 (5 bases). V was shortened by 5 bases and J by 4 bases, with 12 bases between the two germline ends. The germline V gene has CDR1 SGDLS and CDR2 YYNGEE. There are 13 residues in the CDR3. CDR3 sequence reads: CASSSEGLYGYTF. In DNA, the CDR3 is TGTGCCAGCAGTTCCGAGGGACTCTATGGCTACACCTTC. The full variable domain, with the rest looked up from reference TRBV9 and TRBJ1-2, is DSGVTQTPKHLITATGQRVTLRCSPRSGDLSVYWYQQSLDQGLQFLIQYYNGEERAKGNILERFSAQQFPDLHSELNLSSLELGDSALYFCASSSEGLYGYTFGSGTRLTVV.

This clone has only one observation. The chain recombines TRBV18 with TRBJ1-4; the D gene is possibly TRBD1 (5 bases). The germline CDR1 and CDR2 sequences are KGHSH and LQKENI. V was cut by 6 bases and J by 8 bases, with 16 bases left in between. The CDR3 contains 14 residues. CDR3 nucleotides: TGTGCCAGCTCTCGGCAGCAGGGAGGCGAAAAACTGTTTTTT. Protein sequence: CASSRQQGGEKLFF.

The chain couples TRBV29-1 to TRBJ2-1; 10 bases align to TRBD2. V trimming: 3 bases; J trimming: 8 bases; junction bases outside the gene matches: 10. CDR1 is SQVTM and CDR2 is ANQGSEA in the germline V gene. The CDR3 extends over 15 amino acids. CDR3 protein: CSVEGASGSLDEQFF. The CDR3 DNA sequence: TGCAGCGTTGAGGGGGCTAGCGGGAGCCTCGATGAGCAGTTCTTC.

The chain uses TRBV7-3 and TRBJ2-7, with TRBD2 matching over 7 bases. The CDR3 length is 16 residues. Per the germline V gene, CDR1 is SGHTA and CDR2 is FQGTGA. The trim removed 6 bases at V and 2 bases at J, leaving 13 bases unmatched. The CDR3 protein is CASSSSGAGLPYEQYF. The DNA of the CDR3 is TGTGCCAGCAGTTCCAGCGGGGCAGGGCTCCCCTACGAGCAGTACTTC.

The chain carries TRBV7-9 and TRBJ2-5; 7 nucleotides align to TRBD1. The CDR3 is made up of 16 amino acids. Germline V gives CDR1 SEHNR, CDR2 FQNEAQ (reference sequence). Trimming removed 6 bases from V and 3 bases from J; junction bases left unmatched: 13. The CDR3 DNA reads TGTGCCAGCAGTCCCCCCTACGGGCAGGGGGAAGAGACCCAGTACTTC. Translation gives CASSPPYGQGEETQYF. Drawing the rest from reference TRBV7-9 and TRBJ2-5, the complete variable domain is DTGVSQNPRHKITKRGQNVTFRCDPISEHNRLYWYRQTLGQGPEFLTYFQNEAQLEKSRLLSDRFSAERPKGSFSTLEIQRTEQGDSAMYLCASSPPYGQGEETQYFGPGTRLLVL.

The rearrangement links TRBV3-1 (or the pseudogene TRBV3-2) to TRBJ2-1; D possibly corresponds to TRBD1 (5 bases). The V gene lost 6 bases and the J gene lost 5 bases, with 17 bases spanning the gap. The CDR3 sequence is 15 residues long. The germline gives CDR1 LGHDT, CDR2 YNNKEL (reference sequence). The CDR3 loop reads CASSQGPRLNNEQFF. CDR3 in DNA: TGTGCCAGCAGTCAGGGTCCTCGACTGAACAATGAGCAGTTCTTC.

This sequence joins TRBV7-2 and TRBJ2-1; D gene unclear. CDR3 size: 14 residues. CDR1 and CDR2 from the germline V gene are SGHTA and FQGNSA. V was pared by 1 base and J by 7 bases, with 11 bases between. The CDR3, as DNA: TGTGCCAGCAGCTTAGTCCGGGTGGGTAATGAGCAGTTCTTC. Protein sequence: CASSLVRVGNEQFF.

This clone showed up just once. The chain carries TRBV3-1 (or the pseudogene TRBV3-2) and TRBJ2-1, with 16 bases lining up with TRBD2. V trimming: 3 bases; J trimming: 7 bases; junction bases outside the gene matches: 3. The CDR3 loop spans 16 amino acids. CDR1 is LGHDT and CDR2 is YNNKEL in the germline V gene (reference sequence). CDR3 loop: CASSQGLAGGLNEQFF. In nucleotides, the CDR3 is TGTGCCAGCAGCCAGGGACTAGCGGGAGGGCTGAATGAGCAGTTCTTC.

This sequence joins TRBV9 and TRBJ2-7, with TRBD1 matching over 10 bases. The germline V gene has CDR1 SGDLS and CDR2 YYNGEE. The J segment lost 0 bases and the V segment lost 2 bases, leaving 5 bases of the junction unmatched. CDR3 length equals 16 residues. The CDR3 sequence is CASSVTGTGDSYEQYF. The CDR3 DNA reads TGTGCCAGCAGCGTGACGGGGACAGGGGACTCCTACGAGCAGTACTTC.

The chain carries TRBV10-3 and TRBJ1-2; TRBD1 agrees at 7 bases. V lost 3 bases, J lost 8 bases, and 3 bases stayed unmatched. Germline CDR1 reads ENHRY; CDR2 reads SYGVKD. CDR3 length: 12 residues. The CDR3: CAISDDRVGYTF. In DNA, the CDR3 is TGTGCCATCAGTGATGACAGGGTCGGCTACACCTTC.

This CDR3 reads CASRKDREVHSPQHF. CDR3 sequence (DNA): TGTGCCAGCAGGAAGGACAGGGAGGTTCATTCGCCCCAGCATTTT. The chain combines TRBV2 with TRBJ1-5; the match to TRBD1 covers 8 bases. Germline assignment: CDR1 SNHLY and CDR2 FYNNEI. The CDR3 length is 15 residues. The V gene end was trimmed by 6 bases and the J gene end by 9 bases; junction bases not matched to a gene: 13.

V is TRBV19 and J is TRBJ1-4; TRBD1 aligns across 8 bases. The CDR3 sequence is 14 residues long. Germline V gene data show CDR1 as LNHDA and CDR2 as SQIVND (reference sequence). V gave up 4 bases and J gave up 5 bases; unmatched junction bases: 3. The CDR3: CASSTRGPNEKLFF. The CDR3 DNA reads TGTGCCAGTAGTACCAGGGGGCCAAATGAAAAACTGTTTTTT.

This clone occurred a few times. V usage is TRBV28 and J usage is TRBJ2-7; 7 bases map to TRBD1. Germline lookup yields CDR1 MDHEN and CDR2 SYDVKM. The length of the CDR3 is 13 residues. J was trimmed by 3 bases and V by 7 bases; bases with no gene match: 6. The CDR3 here is CASIGTVIYEQYF. Here the CDR3 DNA reads TGTGCCAGCATCGGGACAGTAATCTACGAGCAGTACTTC.

The rearrangement joins TRBV19 to TRBJ1-6; 7 nucleotides line up with TRBD1. Germline trimming cut 1 base from V and 10 bases from J; bases unmatched to any gene: 7. Germline CDR1 is LNHDA and CDR2 is SQIVND (reference sequence). CDR3 size: 15 residues. The CDR3 nucleotides are TGTGCCAGTAGTATAGGGGGGACAGCAACATCACCCCTCCACTTT. It specifies CASSIGGTATSPLHF.